Listed here are 13 T cell receptor beta chains from one sample, sequenced in a study of T cells in Graves' hyperthyroidism and ophthalmopathy (dated by TCRdb to the late 2010s). The method behind the library was multiplex PCR. TCRdb lists the instrument as Illumina HiSeq 2000. Amplification of TCR beta CDR3 regions was carried out from RNA transcripts. A first-round RT-PCR of the TCR CDR3 used the HTBI primer set with the Qiagen OneStep RT-PCR kit. TCRdb reanalyzed the raw reads on its own, using fastp at Q25 for trimming and MiXCR for clone calling, and kept in-frame beta chains. Every distinct CDR3 protein forms one entry, paired with its most common genes and DNA. This sample is represented by around 720,000 distinct CDR3 sequences; about a third of them were singletons. Together, the top ten hold less than 40% of the sample. Sequencing was done on a sample of blood. The receptor source for this set is a woman between 40 and 50 years old with Graves' hyperthyroidism.

The V call is TRBV2, the J call TRBJ2-2; 9 bases align to TRBD2. The CDR3 totals 15 residues. V lost 2 bases, J lost 6 bases, and 4 bases stayed unmatched. The germline V gene has CDR1 SNHLY and CDR2 FYNNEI. CDR3 in DNA: TGTGCCAGCAGTGAATTGGCGGGGGGGCCCGGGGAGCTGTTTTTT. Encoded protein: CASSELAGGPGELFF.

This rearrangement joins TRBV12-3 or TRBV12-4 to TRBJ1-6, with D tentatively TRBD1 (5 bases). Trimming took 2 bases from V and 14 from J, leaving 25 bases between them. The CDR3 contains 17 residues. CDR3 DNA sequence: TGTGCCAGCAGTTTAACCTTCCACCATGACAGACACCTCACCCTCCACTTT. Its protein is CASSLTFHHDRHLTLHF.

The chain employs TRBV12-3 or TRBV12-4 and TRBJ1-2; 12 bases match TRBD1. The trim removed 3 bases at V and 4 bases at J, leaving 6 bases unmatched. This CDR3 is 16 amino acids long. CDR3 nucleotide sequence: TGTGCCAGCAGTTTCCGGGACAGGGGGCCTGGCTATGGCTACACCTTC. This encodes CASSFRDRGPGYGYTF.

A few counts support this clonotype. This chain joins TRBV5-8 and TRBJ2-5; no reliable D call. The germline CDR1 and CDR2 sequences are SGHTS and YDEGEE. The ends were cut back, 0 bases at V and 5 bases at J, with 8 bases in the middle. This CDR3 has 13 residues. This CDR3 is CASSLVVFETQYF. The DNA of the CDR3 is TGTGCCAGCAGCTTGGTAGTATTTGAGACCCAGTACTTC.

V and J are TRBV19 and TRBJ2-3; no definite D call. This CDR3 is 11 amino acids long. V lost 9 bases and J 5 bases, leaving 9 bases between the germline ends. Germline lookup yields CDR1 LNHDA and CDR2 SQIVND (reference sequence). CDR3: CASSVEDTQYF. The DNA for the CDR3 is TGTGCCAGCAGCGTAGAAGATACGCAGTATTTT.

This clonotype was counted many times. CDR3 nucleotides: TGTGCCACCAGTGACCCAAGACTAGCGGGGGAAGAGACCCAGTACTTC. This sequence encodes CATSDPRLAGEETQYF. The chain combines TRBV24-1 with TRBJ2-5, with 12 nucleotides matching TRBD2. The CDR3 is made up of 16 amino acids. From germline, CDR1 is KGHDR and CDR2 SFDVKD. With 4 bases clipped from V and 3 bases from J, the junction kept 5 bases outside the gene matches.

This rearrangement joins TRBV20-1 to TRBJ2-7; the D gene could be TRBD1 or TRBD2 (5 bases each). The better agreement between TRBJ2-5 and the DNA end casts doubt on the J call. The germline CDR1 and CDR2 sequences are DFQATT and SNEGSKA (reference sequence). The CDR3 is made up of 13 amino acids. CDR3 sequence (DNA): TGCAGTGCTATGGGGCTCGGGGAAGAGACCCAGTACTTC. Protein: CSAMGLGEETQYF.

This clonotype showed up just once. The junction departs from the called germline gene at one end, perhaps through a read error. The gene calls are TRBV7-7 and TRBJ2-2; D ambiguous. There are 17 residues in the CDR3. From germline, CDR1 is SSHAT and CDR2 FNYEAQ (reference sequence). The CDR3 DNA follows: TGTGCTAGCAGCTTAGCCCCCCCCCCTTTCAACATCGGGGAGCTGTTTTTT. Its translation: CASSLAPPPFNIGELFF.

This clonotype was counted at least ten times. This chain connects TRBV25-1 to TRBJ1-2, with 7 nucleotides matching TRBD1. Per the germline V gene, CDR1 is MGHDK and CDR2 is SYGVNS. This CDR3 region has 14 residues. Trimming removed 0 bases from V and 7 bases from J; junction bases left unmatched: 5. The CDR3 reads CASSEYGGGRGYTF. In DNA, the CDR3 is TGTGCCAGCAGTGAATATGGAGGGGGCCGTGGCTACACCTTC.

The chain links TRBV3-1 to TRBJ2-2; no clear D. V gave up 1 base and J gave up 8 bases, with 5 bases separating them. CDR1 and CDR2 (germline): LGHDT, YNNKEL (reference sequence). This CDR3 region has 12 residues. CDR3: CASSQGRGELFF. The CDR3 DNA reads as TGTGCCAGCAGCCAAGGTCGAGGGGAGCTGTTTTTT.

This clonotype was seen a few times. The CDR3 reads CASSLAGSGPQPQHF. The CDR3 bases are TGTGCCAGCAGCTTAGCTGGTAGTGGTCCTCAGCCCCAGCATTTT. This rearrangement joins TRBV7-9 to TRBJ1-5; D uncertain. The CDR3 is made up of 15 amino acids. Germline V gene sequence: CDR1 SEHNR, CDR2 FQNEAQ (reference sequence). V was clipped by 0 bases and J by 6 bases, with 12 bases between them.

This clonotype has ten or more counts. V and J are TRBV7-9 and TRBJ2-7, with TRBD1 matching over 7 bases. The length of the CDR3 is 13 residues. Trimming cost V 5 bases and J 3 bases; bases outside gene matches: 4. CDR1 and CDR2 from the germline V gene are SEHNR and FQNEAQ (reference sequence). In DNA, the CDR3 is TGTGCCAGCAGCCCGGGACAGTTCTACGAGCAGTACTTC. Its protein product is CASSPGQFYEQYF. Supplemented by reference TRBV7-9 and TRBJ2-7, the full variable domain reads DTGVSQNPRHKITKRGQNVTFRCDPISEHNRLYWYRQTLGQGPEFLTYFQNEAQLEKSRLLSDRFSAERPKGSFSTLEIQRTEQGDSAMYLCASSPGQFYEQYFGPGTRLTVT.

The V call is TRBV5-8, the J call TRBJ2-2, with TRBD2 as a possible D gene (6 bases). Per germline, CDR1 SGHTS and CDR2 YDEGEE. V lost 4 bases, J lost 4 bases, and 14 bases lay in between. The CDR3 covers 15 residues. CDR3 protein: CASSPRAGGTGELFF. Here the CDR3 DNA reads TGTGCCAGCAGCCCACGGGCCGGGGGCACCGGGGAGCTGTTTTTT.